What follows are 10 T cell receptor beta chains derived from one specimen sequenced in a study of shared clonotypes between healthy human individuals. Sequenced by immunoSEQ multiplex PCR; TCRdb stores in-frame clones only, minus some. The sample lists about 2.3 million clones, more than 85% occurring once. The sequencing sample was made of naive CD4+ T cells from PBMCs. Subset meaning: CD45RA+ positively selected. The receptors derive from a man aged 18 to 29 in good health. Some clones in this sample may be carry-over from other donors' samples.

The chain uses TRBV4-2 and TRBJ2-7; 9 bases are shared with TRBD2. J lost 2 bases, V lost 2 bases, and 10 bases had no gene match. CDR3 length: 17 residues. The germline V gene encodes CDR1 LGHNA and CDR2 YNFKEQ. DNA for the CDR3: TGTGCCAGCAGCCAAACCCTGACTAGCGGAGGAACCTACGAGCAGTACTTC. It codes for CASSQTLTSGGTYEQYF.

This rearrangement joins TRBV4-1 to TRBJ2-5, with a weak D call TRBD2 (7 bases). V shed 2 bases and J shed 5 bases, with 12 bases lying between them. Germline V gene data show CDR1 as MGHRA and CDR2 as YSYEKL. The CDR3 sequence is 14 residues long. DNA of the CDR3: TGCGCCAGCAGCCAACTGGGGGGGCGGGAGACCCAGTACTTC. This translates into CASSQLGGRETQYF.

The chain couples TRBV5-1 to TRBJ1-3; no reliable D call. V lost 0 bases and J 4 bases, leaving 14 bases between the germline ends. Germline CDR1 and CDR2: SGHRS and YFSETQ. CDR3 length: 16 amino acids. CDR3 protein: CASSLGPAFGGNTIYF. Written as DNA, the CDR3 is TGCGCCAGCAGCTTGGGGCCGGCGTTCGGCGGAAACACCATATATTTT. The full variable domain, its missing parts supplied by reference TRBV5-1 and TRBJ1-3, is KAGVTQTPRYLIKTRGQQVTLSCSPISGHRSVSWYQQTPGQGLQFLFEYFSETQRNKGNFPGRFSGRQFSNSRSEMNVSTLELGDSALYLCASSLGPAFGGNTIYFGEGSWLTVV.

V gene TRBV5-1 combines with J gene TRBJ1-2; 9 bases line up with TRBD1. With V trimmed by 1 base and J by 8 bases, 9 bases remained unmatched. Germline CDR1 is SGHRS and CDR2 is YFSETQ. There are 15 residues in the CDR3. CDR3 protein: CASSLLGQGQEGYTF. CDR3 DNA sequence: TGCGCCAGCAGCTTGCTCGGACAGGGGCAGGAGGGCTACACCTTC.

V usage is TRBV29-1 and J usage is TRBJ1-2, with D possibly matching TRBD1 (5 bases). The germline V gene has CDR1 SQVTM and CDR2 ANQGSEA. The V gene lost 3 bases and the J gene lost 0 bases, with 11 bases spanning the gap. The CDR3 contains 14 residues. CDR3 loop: CSVDPGHANYGYTF. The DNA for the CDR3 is TGCAGCGTTGACCCAGGGCACGCTAACTATGGCTACACCTTC.

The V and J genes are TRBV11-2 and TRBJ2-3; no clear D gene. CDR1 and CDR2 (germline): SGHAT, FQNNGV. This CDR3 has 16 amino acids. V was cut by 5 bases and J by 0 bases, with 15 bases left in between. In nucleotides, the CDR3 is TGTGCCAGCAGCCCGGGCGATCTACCTAGCACAGATACGCAGTATTTT. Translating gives CASSPGDLPSTDTQYF.

The CDR3: CASSLSRAGTGELFF. CDR3 nucleotide sequence: TGTGCCAGCAGTTTATCCAGGGCCGGCACCGGGGAGCTGTTTTTT. V gene TRBV6-6 combines with J gene TRBJ2-2; a possible D gene is TRBD1 (5 bases). The germline CDR1 and CDR2 sequences are MNHNY and SVGAGI (reference sequence). CDR3 length: 15 amino acids. The V end lost 4 bases, the J end lost 4 bases, and 13 bases lay between the germline ends.

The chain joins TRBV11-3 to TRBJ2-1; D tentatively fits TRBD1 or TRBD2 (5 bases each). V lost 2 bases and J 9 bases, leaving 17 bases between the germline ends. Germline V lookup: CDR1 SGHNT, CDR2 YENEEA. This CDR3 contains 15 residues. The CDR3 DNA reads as TGTGCCAGCAGCTTACCCGGGACGAAGGGTGGTGAGCAGTTCTTC. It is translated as CASSLPGTKGGEQFF.

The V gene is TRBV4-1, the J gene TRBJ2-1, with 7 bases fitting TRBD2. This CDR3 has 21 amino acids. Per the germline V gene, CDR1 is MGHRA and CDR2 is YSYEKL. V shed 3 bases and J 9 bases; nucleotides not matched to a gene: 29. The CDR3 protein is CASSHDPGRPGGGRWGPEQFF. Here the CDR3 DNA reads TGCGCCAGCAGCCACGACCCCGGGCGGCCCGGGGGAGGGAGGTGGGGCCCTGAGCAGTTCTTC.

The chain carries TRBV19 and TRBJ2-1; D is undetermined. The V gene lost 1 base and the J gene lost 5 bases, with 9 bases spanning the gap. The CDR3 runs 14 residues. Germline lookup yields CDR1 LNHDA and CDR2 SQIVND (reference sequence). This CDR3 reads CASSIARGNNEQFF. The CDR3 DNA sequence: TGTGCCAGTAGTATAGCCCGCGGAAACAATGAGCAGTTCTTC.